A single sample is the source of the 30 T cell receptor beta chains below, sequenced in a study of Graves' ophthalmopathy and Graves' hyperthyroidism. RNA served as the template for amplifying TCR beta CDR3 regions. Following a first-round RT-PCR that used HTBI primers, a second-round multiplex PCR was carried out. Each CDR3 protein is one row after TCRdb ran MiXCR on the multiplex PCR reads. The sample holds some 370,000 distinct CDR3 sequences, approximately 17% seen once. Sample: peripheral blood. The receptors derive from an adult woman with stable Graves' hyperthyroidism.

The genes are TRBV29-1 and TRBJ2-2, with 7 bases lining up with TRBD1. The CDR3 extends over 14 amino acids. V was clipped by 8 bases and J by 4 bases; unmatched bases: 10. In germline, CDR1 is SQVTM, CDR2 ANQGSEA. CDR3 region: CSCQLGQPTGELFF. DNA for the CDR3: TGCAGCTGCCAGCTGGGACAGCCCACCGGGGAGCTGTTTTTT.

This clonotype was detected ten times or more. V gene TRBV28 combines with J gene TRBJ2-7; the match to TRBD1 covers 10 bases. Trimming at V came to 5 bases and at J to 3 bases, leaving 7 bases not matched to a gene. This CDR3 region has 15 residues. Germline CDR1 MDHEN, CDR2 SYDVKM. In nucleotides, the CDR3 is TGTGCCAGCAGTGATCCGGGACAGGGGATCTACGAGCAGTACTTC. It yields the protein CASSDPGQGIYEQYF.

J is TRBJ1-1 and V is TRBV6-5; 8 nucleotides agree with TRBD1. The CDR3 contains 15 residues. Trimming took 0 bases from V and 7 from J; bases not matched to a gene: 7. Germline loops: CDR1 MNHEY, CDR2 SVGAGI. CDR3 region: CASSYSWAGGREAFF. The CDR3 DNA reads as TGTGCCAGCAGTTACTCCTGGGCAGGGGGCCGTGAAGCTTTCTTT.

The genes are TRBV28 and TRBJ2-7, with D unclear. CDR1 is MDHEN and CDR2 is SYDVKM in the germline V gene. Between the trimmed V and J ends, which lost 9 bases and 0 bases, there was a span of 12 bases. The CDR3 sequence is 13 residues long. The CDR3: CASLSRASYEQYF. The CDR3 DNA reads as TGTGCCAGTCTTAGTCGGGCCTCCTACGAGCAGTACTTC.

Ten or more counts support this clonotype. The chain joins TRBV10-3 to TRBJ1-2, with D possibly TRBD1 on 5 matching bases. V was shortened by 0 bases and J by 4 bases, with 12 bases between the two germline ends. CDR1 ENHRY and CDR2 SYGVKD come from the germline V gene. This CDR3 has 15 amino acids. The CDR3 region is CAISESGESSYGYTF. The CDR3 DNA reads TGTGCCATCAGTGAGTCGGGGGAGAGTTCCTATGGCTACACCTTC.

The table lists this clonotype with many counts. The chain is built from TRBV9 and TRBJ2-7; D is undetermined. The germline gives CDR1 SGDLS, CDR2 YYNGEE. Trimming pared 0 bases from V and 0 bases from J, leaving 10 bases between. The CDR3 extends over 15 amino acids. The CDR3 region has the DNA TGTGCCAGCAGCGTAGGGGCGGATAGCTCCTACGAGCAGTACTTC. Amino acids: CASSVGADSSYEQYF.

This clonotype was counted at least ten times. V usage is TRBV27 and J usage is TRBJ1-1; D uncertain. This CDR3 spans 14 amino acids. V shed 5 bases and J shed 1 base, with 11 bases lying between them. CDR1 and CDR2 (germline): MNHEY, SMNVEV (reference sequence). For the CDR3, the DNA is TGTGCCAGCAGTAAAACAGTGGCGAACACTGAAGCTTTCTTT. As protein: CASSKTVANTEAFF.

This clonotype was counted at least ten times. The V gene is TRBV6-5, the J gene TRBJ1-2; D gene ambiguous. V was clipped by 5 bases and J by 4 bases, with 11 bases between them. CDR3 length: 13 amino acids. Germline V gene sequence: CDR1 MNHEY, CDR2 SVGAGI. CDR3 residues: CASSRTRSYGYTF. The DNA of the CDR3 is TGTGCCAGCAGTCGCACACGGAGCTATGGCTACACCTTC.

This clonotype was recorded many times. For the CDR3, the DNA is TGCGCCAGCAGCGCGGCGGGCTACGAGCAGTACTTC. Amino acid sequence: CASSAAGYEQYF. The genes are TRBV10-2 and TRBJ2-7, with D tentatively TRBD2 (5 bases). The ends were cut back, 6 bases at V and 3 bases at J, with 9 bases in the middle. This CDR3 spans 12 amino acids. The germline V gene has CDR1 WSHSY and CDR2 SAAADI.

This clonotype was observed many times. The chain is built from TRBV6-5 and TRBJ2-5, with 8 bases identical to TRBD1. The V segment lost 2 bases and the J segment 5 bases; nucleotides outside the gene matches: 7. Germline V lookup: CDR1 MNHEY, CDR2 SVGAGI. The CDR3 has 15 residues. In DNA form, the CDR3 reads TGTGCCAGCAGTTACCAAGGACAGGGTGGGGAGACCCAGTACTTC. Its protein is CASSYQGQGGETQYF.

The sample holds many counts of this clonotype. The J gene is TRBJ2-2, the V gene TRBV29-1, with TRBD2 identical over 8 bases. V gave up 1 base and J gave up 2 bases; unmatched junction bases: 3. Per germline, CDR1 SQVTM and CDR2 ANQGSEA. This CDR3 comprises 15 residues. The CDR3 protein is CSVEVAGRNTGELFF. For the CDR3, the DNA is TGCAGCGTTGAAGTAGCGGGGCGAAACACCGGGGAGCTGTTTTTT.

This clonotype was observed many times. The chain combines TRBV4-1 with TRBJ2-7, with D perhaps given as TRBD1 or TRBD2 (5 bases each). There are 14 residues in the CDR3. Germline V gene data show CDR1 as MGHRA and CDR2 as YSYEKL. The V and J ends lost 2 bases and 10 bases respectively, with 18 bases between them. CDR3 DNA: TGCGCCAGCAGCCAACGTGAGGGTGACAGCCGACAGTACTTC. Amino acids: CASSQREGDSRQYF.

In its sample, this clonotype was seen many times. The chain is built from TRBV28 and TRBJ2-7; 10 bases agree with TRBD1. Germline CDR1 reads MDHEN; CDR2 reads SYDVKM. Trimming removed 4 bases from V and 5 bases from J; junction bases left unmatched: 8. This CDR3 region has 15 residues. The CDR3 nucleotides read TGTGCCAGCAGTTCCCTGGGACAGGGGTTCGACGAGCAGTACTTC. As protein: CASSSLGQGFDEQYF.

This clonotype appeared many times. The CDR3 reads CASTARRGGETQYF. CDR3 nucleotides: TGTGCCAGCACCGCACGGAGGGGTGGGGAGACCCAGTACTTC. The V and J genes are TRBV2 and TRBJ2-5, with D perhaps matching TRBD2 (6 bases). Germline CDR1 is SNHLY and CDR2 is FYNNEI. The V end was cut by 7 bases, the J end by 5 bases, with 17 bases between. The CDR3 runs to 14 residues.

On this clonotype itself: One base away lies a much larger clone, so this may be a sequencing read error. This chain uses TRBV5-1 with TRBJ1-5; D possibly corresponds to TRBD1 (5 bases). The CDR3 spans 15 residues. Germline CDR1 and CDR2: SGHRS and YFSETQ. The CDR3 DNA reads TGCGCCAGCAGCTTGGGGGGGGATAGCAATCAGCCCCAGCCTTTT. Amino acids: CASSLGGDSNQPQPF.

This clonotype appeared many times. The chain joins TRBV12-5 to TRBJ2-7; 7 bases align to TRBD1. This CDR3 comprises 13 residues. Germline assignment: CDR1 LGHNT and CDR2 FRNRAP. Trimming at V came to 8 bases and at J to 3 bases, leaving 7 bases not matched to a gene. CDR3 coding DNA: TGTGCTAGTTCTGTGGGACAGATCTACGAGCAGTACTTC. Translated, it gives CASSVGQIYEQYF.

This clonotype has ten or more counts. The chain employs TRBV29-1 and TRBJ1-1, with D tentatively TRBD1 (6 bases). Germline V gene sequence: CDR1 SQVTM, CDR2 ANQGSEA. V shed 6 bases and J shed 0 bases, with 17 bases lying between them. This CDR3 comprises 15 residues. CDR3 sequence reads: CSVGQLLVMNTEAFF. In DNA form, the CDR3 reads TGCAGCGTAGGACAGCTGCTGGTCATGAACACTGAAGCTTTCTTT.

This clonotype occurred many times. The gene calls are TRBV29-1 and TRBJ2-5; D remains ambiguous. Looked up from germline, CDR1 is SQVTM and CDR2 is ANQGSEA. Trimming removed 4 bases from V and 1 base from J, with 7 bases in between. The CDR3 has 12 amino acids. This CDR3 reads CSVGLSQETQYF. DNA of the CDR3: TGCAGCGTTGGACTCTCCCAAGAGACCCAGTACTTC.

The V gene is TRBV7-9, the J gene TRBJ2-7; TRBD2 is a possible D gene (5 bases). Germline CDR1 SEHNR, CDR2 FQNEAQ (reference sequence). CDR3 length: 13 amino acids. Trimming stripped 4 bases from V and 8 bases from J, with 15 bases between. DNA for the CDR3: TGTGCCAGCAGCTCTAACGGGAAAACACAGCAGTACTTC. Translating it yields CASSSNGKTQQYF. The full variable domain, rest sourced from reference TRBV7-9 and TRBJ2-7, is DTGVSQNPRHKITKRGQNVTFRCDPISEHNRLYWYRQTLGQGPEFLTYFQNEAQLEKSRLLSDRFSAERPKGSFSTLEIQRTEQGDSAMYLCASSSNGKTQQYFGPGTRLTVT.

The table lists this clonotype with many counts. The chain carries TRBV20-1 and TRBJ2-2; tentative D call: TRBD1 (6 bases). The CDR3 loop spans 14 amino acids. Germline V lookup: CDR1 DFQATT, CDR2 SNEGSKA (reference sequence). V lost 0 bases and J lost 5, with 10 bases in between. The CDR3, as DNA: TGCAGTGCTAGAGATGGGGGCTGGACCGGGGAGCTGTTTTTT. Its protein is CSARDGGWTGELFF.

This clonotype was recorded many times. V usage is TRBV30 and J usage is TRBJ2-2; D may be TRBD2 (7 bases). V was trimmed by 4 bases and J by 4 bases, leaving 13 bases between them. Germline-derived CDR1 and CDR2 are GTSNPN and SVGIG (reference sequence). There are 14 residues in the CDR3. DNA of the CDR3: TGTGCCTGGACCAGGGGAGGGACCACCGGGGAGCTGTTTTTT. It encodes CAWTRGGTTGELFF. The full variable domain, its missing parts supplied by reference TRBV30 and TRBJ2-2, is SQTIHQWPATLVQPVGSPLSLECTVEGTSNPNLYWYRQAAGRGLQLLFYSVGIGQISSEVPQNLSASRPQDRQFILSSKKLLLSDSGFYLCAWTRGGTTGELFFGEGSRLTVL.

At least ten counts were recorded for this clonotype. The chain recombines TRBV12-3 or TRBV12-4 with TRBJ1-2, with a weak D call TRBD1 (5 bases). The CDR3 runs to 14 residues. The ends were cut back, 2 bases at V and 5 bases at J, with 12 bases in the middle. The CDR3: CASSLTGRRYGYTF. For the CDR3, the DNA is TGTGCCAGCAGTTTAACAGGACGGAGGTATGGCTACACCTTC.

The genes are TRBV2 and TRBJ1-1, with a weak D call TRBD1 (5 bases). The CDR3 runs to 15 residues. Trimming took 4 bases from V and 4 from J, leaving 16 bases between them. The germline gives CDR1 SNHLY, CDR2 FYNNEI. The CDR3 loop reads CASSVDGRVGTEAFF. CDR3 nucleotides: TGTGCCAGCAGTGTCGACGGCAGGGTGGGCACTGAAGCTTTCTTT.

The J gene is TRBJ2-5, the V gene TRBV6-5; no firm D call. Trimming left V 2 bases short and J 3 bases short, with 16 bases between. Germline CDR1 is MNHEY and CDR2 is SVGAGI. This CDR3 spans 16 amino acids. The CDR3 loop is CASSYEAVQPEETQYF. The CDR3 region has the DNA TGTGCCAGCAGTTACGAGGCGGTACAGCCTGAAGAGACCCAGTACTTC.

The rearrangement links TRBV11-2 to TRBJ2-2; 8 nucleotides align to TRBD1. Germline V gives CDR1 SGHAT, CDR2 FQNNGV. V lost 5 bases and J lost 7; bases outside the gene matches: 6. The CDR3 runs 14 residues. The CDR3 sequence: CASSGQGPVGELFF. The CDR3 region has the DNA TGTGCCAGCAGCGGACAGGGCCCTGTCGGGGAGCTGTTTTTT. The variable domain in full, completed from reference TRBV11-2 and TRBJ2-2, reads EAGVAQSPRYKIIEKRQSVAFWCNPISGHATLYWYQQILGQGPKLLIQFQNNGVVDDSQLPKDRFSAERLKGVDSTLKIQPAKLEDSAVYLCASSGQGPVGELFFGEGSRLTVL.

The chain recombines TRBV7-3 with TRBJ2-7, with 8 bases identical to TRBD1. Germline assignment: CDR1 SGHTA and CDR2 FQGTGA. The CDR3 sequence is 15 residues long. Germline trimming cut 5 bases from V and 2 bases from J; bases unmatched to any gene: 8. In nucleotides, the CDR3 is TGTGCCAGCAGCCCGACAGGGGATGCAGCCTACGAGCAGTACTTC. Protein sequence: CASSPTGDAAYEQYF.

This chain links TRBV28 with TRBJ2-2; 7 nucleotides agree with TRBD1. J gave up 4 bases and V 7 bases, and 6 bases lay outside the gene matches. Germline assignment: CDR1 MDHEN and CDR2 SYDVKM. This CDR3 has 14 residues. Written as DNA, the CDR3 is TGTGCCAGCATATATGGGGACAGCACCGGGGAGCTGTTTTTT. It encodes CASIYGDSTGELFF.

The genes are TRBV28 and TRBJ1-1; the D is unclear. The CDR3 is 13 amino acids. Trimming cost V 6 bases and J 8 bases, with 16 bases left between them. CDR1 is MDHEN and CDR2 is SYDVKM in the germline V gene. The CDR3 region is CASSSNGPSEAFF. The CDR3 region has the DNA TGTGCCAGCAGCTCCAATGGGCCCTCCGAAGCTTTCTTT.

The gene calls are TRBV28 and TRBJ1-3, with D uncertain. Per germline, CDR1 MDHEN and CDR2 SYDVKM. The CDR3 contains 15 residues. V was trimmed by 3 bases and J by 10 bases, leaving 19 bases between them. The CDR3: CASSLEQATTGTIYF. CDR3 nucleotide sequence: TGTGCCAGCAGTTTGGAGCAGGCCACTACGGGTACCATATATTTT. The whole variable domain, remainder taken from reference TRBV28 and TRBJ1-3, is DVKVTQSSRYLVKRTGEKVFLECVQDMDHENMFWYRQDPGLGLRLIYFSYDVKMKEKGDIPEGYSVSREKKERFSLILESASTNQTSMYLCASSLEQATTGTIYFGEGSWLTVV.

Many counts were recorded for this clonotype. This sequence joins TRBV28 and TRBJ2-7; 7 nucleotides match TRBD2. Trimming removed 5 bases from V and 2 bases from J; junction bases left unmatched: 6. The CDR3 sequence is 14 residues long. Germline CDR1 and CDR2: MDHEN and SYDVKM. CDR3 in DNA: TGTGCCAGCAGTCTTGGACTAGGGACCTACGAGCAGTACTTC. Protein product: CASSLGLGTYEQYF.